Each of the 23 T cell receptor beta chains below was sequenced from the same sample in a study of shared clonotypes between healthy human individuals. Assay: immunoSEQ multiplex PCR; the TCRdb copy retains only in-frame clones and omits some. The sample yields under 650,000 clones, less than 96% seen once. The sequencing sample was made of naive CD4+ T cells sorted from blood. The subset is: CD45RA+ positively selected. These receptors were taken from a woman in her thirties in good health.

The gene calls are TRBV10-1 and TRBJ2-7; the match to TRBD2 covers 8 bases. V lost 0 bases to trimming and J lost 5 bases; unmatched junction nucleotides: 6. The CDR3 is 15 amino acids. Germline CDR1 WNHNN, CDR2 SYGVQD (reference sequence). The CDR3 DNA is TGCGCCAGCAGTGAGTCGGGGACTAGTCCCGACGAGCAGTACTTC. Its protein product is CASSESGTSPDEQYF.

Concerning this clone: This CDR3 is also generated by other DNA sequences in the sample. V is TRBV6-5 and J is TRBJ1-1; a weak D match, TRBD1 (5 bases). The CDR3 contains 13 residues. Trimming removed 3 bases at V and 1 base at J, with 6 bases between. CDR1 is MNHEY, CDR2 SVGAGI, per germline. The CDR3 DNA reads as TGTGCCAGCAGTTATGGGGGGAACACTGAAGCTTTCTTT. This codes for CASSYGGNTEAFF.

The chain recombines TRBV5-1 with TRBJ2-2; TRBD2 matches 9 bases. The CDR3 has 15 residues. The V segment lost 3 bases and the J segment 4 bases; nucleotides outside the gene matches: 4. Looked up from germline, CDR1 is SGHRS and CDR2 is YFSETQ. The CDR3 DNA follows: TGCGCCAGCAGCTCCTCGGGACTAGCCACCGGGGAGCTGTTTTTT. Translating gives CASSSSGLATGELFF.

The genes are TRBV11-2 and TRBJ1-1, with TRBD1 identical over 8 bases. The CDR3 is made up of 15 amino acids. The V segment lost 5 bases and the J segment 4 bases; nucleotides outside the gene matches: 9. The germline V gene has CDR1 SGHAT and CDR2 FQNNGV. The CDR3 bases are TGTGCCAGCAGCATTACGACAGGGGTGCCCACTGAAGCTTTCTTT. This sequence encodes CASSITTGVPTEAFF.

The chain links TRBV6-1 to TRBJ1-5; a weak D match, TRBD1 (5 bases). Per the germline V gene, CDR1 is MNHNS and CDR2 is SASEGT. CDR3 length equals 14 residues. Trimming removed 1 base from V and 11 bases from J, with 15 bases in between. The DNA for the CDR3 is TGTGCCAGCAGTGAAGTGTGGGGCCCAGGAGCCCAGCATTTT. It translates to CASSEVWGPGAQHF.

V usage is TRBV4-2 and J usage is TRBJ1-4, with D maybe TRBD1 (5 bases). Germline CDR1 LGHNA, CDR2 YNFKEQ. This CDR3 contains 15 residues. V was trimmed by 0 bases and J by 11 bases, leaving 16 bases between them. CDR3 residues: CASSQDAGDARKLFF. DNA of the CDR3: TGTGCCAGCAGCCAAGACGCGGGGGACGCACGGAAACTGTTTTTT.

This clone was recorded only once. The chain is built from TRBV5-1 and TRBJ2-3; 9 bases are a match to TRBD2. The CDR3 is made up of 17 amino acids. V was pared by 4 bases and J by 3 bases, with 12 bases of the junction left unmatched. Germline V gene lookup returns CDR1 SGHRS and CDR2 YFSETQ. DNA of the CDR3: TGCGCCAGCAGCAAAGGTGGGAGCGGGAGGACGACAGATACGCAGTATTTT. Encoded protein: CASSKGGSGRTTDTQYF.

This chain joins TRBV28 and TRBJ2-7; 8 positions match TRBD2. Looked up from germline, CDR1 is MDHEN and CDR2 is SYDVKM. CDR3 size: 14 residues. V trimming: 6 bases; J trimming: 2 bases; junction bases outside the gene matches: 6. The CDR3 bases are TGTGCCAGCAGCTTAGCGGGACCCCCCTACGAGCAGTACTTC. It yields the protein CASSLAGPPYEQYF.

V usage is TRBV21-1 and J usage is TRBJ2-4; the table calls TRBD2, which could not be checked here. TRBV21-1 is assigned pseudogene status. The CDR3 sequence is 19 residues long. The CDR3 reads CASSSWTSGRLCAKNIQYF. The CDR3, as DNA: TGTGCCAGCAGCTCATGGACTAGCGGGAGGCTTTGCGCCAAAAACATTCAGTACTTC.

The rearrangement links TRBV6-5 to TRBJ1-1; D is possibly TRBD1 (6 bases). The CDR3 has 14 amino acids. Deletions cut 6 bases from V and 5 bases from J, with 16 bases between. Germline CDR1 reads MNHEY; CDR2 reads SVGAGI. The DNA for the CDR3 is TGTGCCAGCAGACGACAGGTAGGGGTGACTGAAGCTTTCTTT. Its translation: CASRRQVGVTEAFF.

The chain has TRBV28 and TRBJ1-4; weak D call: TRBD1 (6 bases). Germline CDR1 and CDR2: MDHEN and SYDVKM. With 5 bases removed from V and 0 bases from J, the gap between germline ends came to 13 bases. This CDR3 region has 16 residues. As DNA, the CDR3 is TGTGCCAGCAGTCTACGACAGGTTGCAACTAATGAAAAACTGTTTTTT. It yields the protein CASSLRQVATNEKLFF.

The chain links TRBV2 to TRBJ1-4; D may be TRBD1 (5 bases). V was cut by 5 bases and J by 1 base, with 14 bases left in between. Germline-derived CDR1 and CDR2 are SNHLY and FYNNEI. CDR3 length: 16 residues. The CDR3 region is CASSRTRQQTNEKLFF. CDR3 in DNA: TGTGCCAGCAGTAGAACACGACAGCAAACTAATGAAAAACTGTTTTTT.

CDR3 DNA: TGTGCCAGCAGCTTAGGTGGTGGGACCTACGAGCAGTACTTC. It specifies CASSLGGGTYEQYF. The chain is built from TRBV7-9 and TRBJ2-7, with D hard to call. Germline lookup yields CDR1 SEHNR and CDR2 FQNEAQ (reference sequence). V was trimmed by 1 base and J by 2 bases, leaving 9 bases between them. The CDR3 spans 14 residues.

The chain combines TRBV10-1 with TRBJ2-7; 10 nucleotides line up with TRBD2. The CDR3 has 16 residues. V gave up 8 bases and J gave up 0 bases; unmatched junction bases: 10. Germline CDR1 and CDR2: WNHNN and SYGVQD (reference sequence). This CDR3 is CASGQGLAGVSYEQYF. The CDR3 DNA is TGCGCCAGCGGACAGGGCCTAGCGGGAGTCTCCTACGAGCAGTACTTC.

The rearrangement joins TRBV7-9 to TRBJ1-5; D is unclear. This CDR3 contains 14 residues. Trimming took 0 bases from V and 3 from J, leaving 6 bases between them. CDR1 is SEHNR and CDR2 is FQNEAQ in the germline V gene (reference sequence). DNA of the CDR3: TGTGCCAGCAGCTTAGCCAGCCCCAATCAGCCCCAGCATTTT. Its translation: CASSLASPNQPQHF.

This chain links TRBV4-2 with TRBJ2-3, with D tentatively TRBD1 (5 bases). Trimming pared 4 bases from V and 5 bases from J, leaving 10 bases between. Germline loops: CDR1 LGHNA, CDR2 YNFKEQ. CDR3 length: 13 amino acids. The chain's CDR3 is CASSRGGGDTQYF. CDR3 DNA sequence: TGTGCCAGCAGCCGGGGCGGTGGAGATACGCAGTATTTT.

The rearrangement links TRBV5-1 to TRBJ1-2, with 7 bases that match TRBD1. CDR3 length equals 12 residues. V was clipped by 4 bases and J by 8 bases; unmatched bases: 5. From germline, CDR1 is SGHRS and CDR2 YFSETQ. This CDR3 is CASSPDREGYTF. CDR3 bases: TGCGCCAGCAGCCCCGACAGGGAGGGCTACACCTTC.

The chain carries TRBV7-2 and TRBJ2-7; TRBD1 is a possible D gene (5 bases). The CDR3 totals 15 residues. Germline values: CDR1 SGHTA, CDR2 FQGNSA. V dropped 4 bases and J dropped 0 bases, with 13 bases sitting between them. The CDR3 DNA follows: TGTGCCAGCAGCTCGACAGTAAGTTTCTCCTACGAGCAGTACTTC. The encoded protein is CASSSTVSFSYEQYF.

V usage is TRBV11-2 and J usage is TRBJ2-1; the D is unclear. The V gene's germline CDR1 is SGHAT and CDR2 FQNNGV. This CDR3 is 12 amino acids long. V lost 5 bases and J lost 8, with 10 bases in between. CDR3: CASSNPTYEQFF. The CDR3 nucleotides are TGTGCCAGCAGCAATCCGACGTATGAGCAGTTCTTC.

The chain uses TRBV28 and TRBJ1-3; the D gene is possibly TRBD1 (5 bases). V lost 3 bases, J lost 4 bases, and 10 bases lay in between. Germline CDR1 and CDR2: MDHEN and SYDVKM. The CDR3 covers 14 residues. This chain's CDR3 is CASSLYRTGNTIYF. The CDR3 DNA reads TGTGCCAGCAGTTTGTACAGGACCGGAAACACCATATATTTT.

J is TRBJ2-7 and V is TRBV6-5; TRBD2 agrees at 11 bases. This CDR3 has 16 amino acids. Losses at the gene ends were 0 bases for V and 6 bases for J; bases not matched to a gene: 7. The V gene's germline CDR1 is MNHEY and CDR2 SVGAGI. The CDR3 protein is CASSYSKTSGSAEQYF. The CDR3 DNA follows: TGTGCCAGCAGTTACTCGAAAACTAGCGGGAGTGCCGAGCAGTACTTC.

The sample holds one count of this clone. The chain has TRBV27 and TRBJ2-1; TRBD2 aligns across 8 bases. The V and J ends lost 1 base and 8 bases, in that order; junction bases with no gene match: 13. The CDR3 loop spans 17 amino acids. Germline loops: CDR1 MNHEY, CDR2 SMNVEV (reference sequence). CDR3 amino acids: CASSLLVGASGWDEQFF. Here the CDR3 DNA reads TGTGCCAGCAGTTTATTGGTCGGGGCTAGCGGGTGGGATGAGCAGTTCTTC.

The chain combines TRBV27 with TRBJ1-2; 9 bases are shared with TRBD1. The CDR3 is 16 residues long. V lost 6 bases to trimming and J lost 3 bases; unmatched junction nucleotides: 11. Germline CDR1 MNHEY, CDR2 SMNVEV (reference sequence). DNA of the CDR3: TGTGCCAGCAGAAGGACGGGACAGGGCGTATACTATGGCTACACCTTC. This sequence encodes CASRRTGQGVYYGYTF.